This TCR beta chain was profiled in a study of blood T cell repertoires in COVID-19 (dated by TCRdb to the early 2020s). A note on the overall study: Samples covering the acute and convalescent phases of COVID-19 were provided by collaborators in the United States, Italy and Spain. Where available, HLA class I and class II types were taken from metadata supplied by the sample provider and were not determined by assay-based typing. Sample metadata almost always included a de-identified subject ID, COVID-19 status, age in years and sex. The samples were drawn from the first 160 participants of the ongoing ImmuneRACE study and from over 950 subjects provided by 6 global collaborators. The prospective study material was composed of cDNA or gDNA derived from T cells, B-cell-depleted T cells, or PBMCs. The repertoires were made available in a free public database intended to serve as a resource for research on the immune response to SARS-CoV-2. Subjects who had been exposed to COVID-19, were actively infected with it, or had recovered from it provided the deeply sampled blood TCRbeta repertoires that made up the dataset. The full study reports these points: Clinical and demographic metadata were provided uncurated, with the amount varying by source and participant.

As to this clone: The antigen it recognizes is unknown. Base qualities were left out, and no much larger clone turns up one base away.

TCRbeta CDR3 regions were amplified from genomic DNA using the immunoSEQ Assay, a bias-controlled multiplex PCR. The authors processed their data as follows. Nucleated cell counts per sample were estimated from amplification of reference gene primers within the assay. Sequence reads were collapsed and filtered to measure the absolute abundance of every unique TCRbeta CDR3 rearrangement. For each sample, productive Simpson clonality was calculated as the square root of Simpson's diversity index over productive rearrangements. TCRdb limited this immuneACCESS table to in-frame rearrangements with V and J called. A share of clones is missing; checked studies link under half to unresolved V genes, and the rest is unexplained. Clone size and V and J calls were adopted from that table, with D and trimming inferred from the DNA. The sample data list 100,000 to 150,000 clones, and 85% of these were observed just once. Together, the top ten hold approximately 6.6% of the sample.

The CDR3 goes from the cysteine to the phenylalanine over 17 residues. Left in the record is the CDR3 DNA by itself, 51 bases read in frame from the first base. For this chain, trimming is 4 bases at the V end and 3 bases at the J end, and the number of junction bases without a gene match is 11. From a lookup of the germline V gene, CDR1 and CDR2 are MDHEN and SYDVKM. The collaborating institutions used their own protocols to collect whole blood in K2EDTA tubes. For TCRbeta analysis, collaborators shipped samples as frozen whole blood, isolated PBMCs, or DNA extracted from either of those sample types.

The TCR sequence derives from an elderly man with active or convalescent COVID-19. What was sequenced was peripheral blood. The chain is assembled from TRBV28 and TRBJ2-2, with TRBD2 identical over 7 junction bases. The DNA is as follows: TGTGCCAGCAGTTCGCCAAGGTCGGGGGGTGACACCGGGGAGCTGTTTTTT. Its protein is CASSSPRSGGDTGELFF. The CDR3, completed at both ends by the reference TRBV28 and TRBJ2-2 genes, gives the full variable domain DVKVTQSSRYLVKRTGEKVFLECVQDMDHENMFWYRQDPGLGLRLIYFSYDVKMKEKGDIPEGYSVSREKKERFSLILESASTNQTSMYLCASSSPRSGGDTGELFFGEGSRLTVL.